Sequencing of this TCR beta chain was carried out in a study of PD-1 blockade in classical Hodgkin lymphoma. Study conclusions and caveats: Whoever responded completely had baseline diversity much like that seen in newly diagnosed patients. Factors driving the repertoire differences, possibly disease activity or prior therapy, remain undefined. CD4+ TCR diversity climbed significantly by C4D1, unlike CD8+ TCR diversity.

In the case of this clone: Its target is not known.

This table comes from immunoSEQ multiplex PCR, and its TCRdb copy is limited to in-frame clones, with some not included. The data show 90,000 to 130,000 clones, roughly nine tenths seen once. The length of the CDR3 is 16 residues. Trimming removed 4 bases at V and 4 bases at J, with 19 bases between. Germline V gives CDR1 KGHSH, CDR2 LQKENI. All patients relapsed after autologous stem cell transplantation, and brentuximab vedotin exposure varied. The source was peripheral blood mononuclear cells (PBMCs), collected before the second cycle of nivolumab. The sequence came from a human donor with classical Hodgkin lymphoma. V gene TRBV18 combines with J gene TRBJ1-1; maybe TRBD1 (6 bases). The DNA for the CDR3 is TGTGCCAGCTCACGCAATGGGGGCGCGGCGCGCACTGAAGCTTTCTTT. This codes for CASSRNGGAARTEAFF.